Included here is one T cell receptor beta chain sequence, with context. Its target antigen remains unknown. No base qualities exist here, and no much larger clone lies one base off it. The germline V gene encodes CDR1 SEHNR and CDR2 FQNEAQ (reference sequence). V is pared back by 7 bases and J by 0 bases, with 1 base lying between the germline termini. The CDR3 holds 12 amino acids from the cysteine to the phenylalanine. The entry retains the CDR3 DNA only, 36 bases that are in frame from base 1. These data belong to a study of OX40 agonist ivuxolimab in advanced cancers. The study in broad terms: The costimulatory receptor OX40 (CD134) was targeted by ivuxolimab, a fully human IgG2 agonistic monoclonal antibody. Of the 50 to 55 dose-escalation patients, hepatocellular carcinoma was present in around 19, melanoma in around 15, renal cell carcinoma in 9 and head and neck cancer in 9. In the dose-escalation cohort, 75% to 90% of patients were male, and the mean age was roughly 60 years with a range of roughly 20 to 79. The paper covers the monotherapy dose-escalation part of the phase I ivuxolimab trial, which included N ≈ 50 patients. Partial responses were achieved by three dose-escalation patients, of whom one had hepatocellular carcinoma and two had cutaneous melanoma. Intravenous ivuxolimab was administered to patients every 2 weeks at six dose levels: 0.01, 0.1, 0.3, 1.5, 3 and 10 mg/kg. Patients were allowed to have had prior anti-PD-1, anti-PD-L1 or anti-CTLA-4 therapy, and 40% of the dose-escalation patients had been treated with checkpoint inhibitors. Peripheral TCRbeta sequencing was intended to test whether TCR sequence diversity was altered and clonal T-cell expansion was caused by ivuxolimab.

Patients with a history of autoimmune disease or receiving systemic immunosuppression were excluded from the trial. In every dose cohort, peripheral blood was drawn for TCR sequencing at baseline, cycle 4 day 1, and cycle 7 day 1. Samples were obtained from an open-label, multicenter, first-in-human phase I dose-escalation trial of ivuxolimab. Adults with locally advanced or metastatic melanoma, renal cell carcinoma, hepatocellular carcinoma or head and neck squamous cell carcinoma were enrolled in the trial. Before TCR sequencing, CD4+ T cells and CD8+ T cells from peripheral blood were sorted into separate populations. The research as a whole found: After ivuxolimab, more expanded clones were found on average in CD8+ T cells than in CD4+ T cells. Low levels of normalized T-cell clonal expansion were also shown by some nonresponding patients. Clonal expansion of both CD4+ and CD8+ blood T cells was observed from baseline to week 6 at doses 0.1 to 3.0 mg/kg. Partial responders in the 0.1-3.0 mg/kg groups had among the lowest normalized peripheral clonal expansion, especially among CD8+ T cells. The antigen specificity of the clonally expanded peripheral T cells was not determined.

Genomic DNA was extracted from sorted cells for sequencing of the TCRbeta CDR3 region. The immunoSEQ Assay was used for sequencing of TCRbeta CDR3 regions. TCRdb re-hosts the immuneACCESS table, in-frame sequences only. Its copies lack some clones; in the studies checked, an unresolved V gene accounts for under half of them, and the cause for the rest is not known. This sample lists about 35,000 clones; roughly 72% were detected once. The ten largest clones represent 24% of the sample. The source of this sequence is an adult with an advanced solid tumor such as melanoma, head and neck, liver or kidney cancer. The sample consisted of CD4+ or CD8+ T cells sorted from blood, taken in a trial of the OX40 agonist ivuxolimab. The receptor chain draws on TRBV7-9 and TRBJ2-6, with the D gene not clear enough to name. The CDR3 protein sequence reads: CASISGANVLTF. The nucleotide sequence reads TGTGCCAGCATCTCTGGGGCCAACGTCCTGACTTTC.